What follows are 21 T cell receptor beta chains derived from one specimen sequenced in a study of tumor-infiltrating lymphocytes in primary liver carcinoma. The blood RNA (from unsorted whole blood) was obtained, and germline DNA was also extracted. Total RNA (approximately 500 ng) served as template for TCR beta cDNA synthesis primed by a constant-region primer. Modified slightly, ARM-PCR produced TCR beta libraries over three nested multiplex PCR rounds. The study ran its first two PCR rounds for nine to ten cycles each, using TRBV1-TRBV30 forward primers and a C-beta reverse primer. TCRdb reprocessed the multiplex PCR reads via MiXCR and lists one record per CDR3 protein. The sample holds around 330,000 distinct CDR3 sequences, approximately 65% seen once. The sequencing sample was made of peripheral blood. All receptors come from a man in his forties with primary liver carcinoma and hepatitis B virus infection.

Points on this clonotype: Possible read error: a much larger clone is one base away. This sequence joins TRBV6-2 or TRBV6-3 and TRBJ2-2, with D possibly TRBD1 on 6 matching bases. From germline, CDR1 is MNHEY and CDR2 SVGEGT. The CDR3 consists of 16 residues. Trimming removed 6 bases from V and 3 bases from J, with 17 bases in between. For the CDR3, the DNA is TGTGCCAGCAGGCCGGGACACTTAAGAGACACCGGGGAGCTGTTTTTT. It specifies CASRPGHLRDTGELFF.

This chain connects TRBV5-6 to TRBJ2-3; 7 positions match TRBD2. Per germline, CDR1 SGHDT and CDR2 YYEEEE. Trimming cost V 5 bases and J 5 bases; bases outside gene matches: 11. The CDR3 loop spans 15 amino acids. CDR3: CASRPKERELDTQYF. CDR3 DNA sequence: TGTGCCAGCAGACCTAAGGAGCGGGAACTAGATACGCAGTATTTT.

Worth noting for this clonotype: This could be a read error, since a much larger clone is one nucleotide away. The CDR3 bases are TGCAGCGTTGAGGGGACAGGGAACAATGAAGAACTGTTTTTT. Translated: CSVEGTGNNEELFF. The chain joins TRBV29-1 to TRBJ1-4; 9 positions agree with TRBD1. The CDR3 is 14 amino acids. Germline V gives CDR1 SQVTM, CDR2 ANQGSEA.

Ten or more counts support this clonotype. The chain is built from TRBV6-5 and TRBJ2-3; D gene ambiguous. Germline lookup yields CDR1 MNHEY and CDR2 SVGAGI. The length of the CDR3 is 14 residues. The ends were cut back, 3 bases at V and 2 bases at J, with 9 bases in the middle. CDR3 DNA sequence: TGTGCCAGCAGTTATGGCCTTGACACAGATACGCAGTATTTT. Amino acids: CASSYGLDTDTQYF.

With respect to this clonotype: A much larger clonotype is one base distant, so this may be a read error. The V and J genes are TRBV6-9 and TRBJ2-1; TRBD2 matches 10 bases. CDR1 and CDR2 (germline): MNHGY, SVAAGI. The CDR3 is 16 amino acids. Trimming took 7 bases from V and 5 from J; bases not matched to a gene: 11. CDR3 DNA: TGTGCCAGCAAGGTTGACAAGCGGGAGGGCCACAATGAGCAGTTCTTC. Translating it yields CASKVDKREGHNEQFF.

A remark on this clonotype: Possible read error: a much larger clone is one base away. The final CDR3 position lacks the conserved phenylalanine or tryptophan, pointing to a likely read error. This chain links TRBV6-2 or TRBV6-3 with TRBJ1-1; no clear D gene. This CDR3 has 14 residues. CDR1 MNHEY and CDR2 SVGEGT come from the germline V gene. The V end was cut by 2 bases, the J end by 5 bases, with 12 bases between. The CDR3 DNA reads TGTGCCAGCAGTTACCACGGGTTAAAGACTGAAGCTTTCTTA. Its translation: CASSYHGLKTEAFL.

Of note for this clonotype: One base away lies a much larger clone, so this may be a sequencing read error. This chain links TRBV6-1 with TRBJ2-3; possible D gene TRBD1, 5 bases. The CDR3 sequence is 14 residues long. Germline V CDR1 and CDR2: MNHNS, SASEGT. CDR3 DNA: TGTGTCAGCATCCGCAGGGAAGGCACAGATACGCAGTATTTT. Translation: CVSIRREGTDTQYF.

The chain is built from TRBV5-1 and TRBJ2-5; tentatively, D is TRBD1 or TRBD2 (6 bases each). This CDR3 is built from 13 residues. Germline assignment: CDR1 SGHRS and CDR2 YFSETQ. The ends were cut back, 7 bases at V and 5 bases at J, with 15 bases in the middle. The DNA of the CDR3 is TGCGCCAGCGCAAGGGGGGACCGGGAGACCCAGTACTTC. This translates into CASARGDRETQYF.

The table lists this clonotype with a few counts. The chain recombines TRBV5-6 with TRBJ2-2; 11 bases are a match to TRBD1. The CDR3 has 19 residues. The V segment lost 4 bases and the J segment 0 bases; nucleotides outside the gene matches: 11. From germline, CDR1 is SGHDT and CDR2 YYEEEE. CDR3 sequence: CASSGDRDRGLSNTGELFF. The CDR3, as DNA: TGTGCCAGCAGCGGGGACCGGGACAGGGGGTTATCGAACACCGGGGAGCTGTTTTTT.

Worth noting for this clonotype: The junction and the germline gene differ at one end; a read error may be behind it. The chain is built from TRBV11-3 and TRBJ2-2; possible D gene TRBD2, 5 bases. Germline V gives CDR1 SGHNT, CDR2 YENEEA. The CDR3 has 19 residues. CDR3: CASSLASGTQSSNTGEPFF. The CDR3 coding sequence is TGTGCCAGCAGCTTAGCCTCGGGCACTCAAAGCTCAAACACCGGGGAGCCGTTTTTT.

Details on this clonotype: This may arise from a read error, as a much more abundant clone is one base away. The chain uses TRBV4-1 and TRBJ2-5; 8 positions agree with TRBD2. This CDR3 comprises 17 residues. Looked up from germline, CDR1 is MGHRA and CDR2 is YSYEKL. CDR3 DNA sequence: TGCGTCAGCAGCCAAGACGCCGAGCGGGAGATGAGGGAGACCCAGTACTTC. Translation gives CVSSQDAEREMRETQYF.

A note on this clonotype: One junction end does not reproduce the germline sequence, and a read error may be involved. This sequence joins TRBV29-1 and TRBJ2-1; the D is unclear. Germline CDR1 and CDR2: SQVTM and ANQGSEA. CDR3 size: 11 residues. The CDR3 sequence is CSVGAGNEQFF. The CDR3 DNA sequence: TGCAGCGTTGGGGCTGGCAATGAACAGTTCTTC.

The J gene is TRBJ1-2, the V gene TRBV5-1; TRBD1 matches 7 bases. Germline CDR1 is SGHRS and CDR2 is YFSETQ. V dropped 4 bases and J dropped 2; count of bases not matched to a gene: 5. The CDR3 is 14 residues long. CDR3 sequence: CASSPEGQNYGYTF. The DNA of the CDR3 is TGCGCCAGCAGCCCGGAGGGACAGAACTATGGCTACACCTTC.

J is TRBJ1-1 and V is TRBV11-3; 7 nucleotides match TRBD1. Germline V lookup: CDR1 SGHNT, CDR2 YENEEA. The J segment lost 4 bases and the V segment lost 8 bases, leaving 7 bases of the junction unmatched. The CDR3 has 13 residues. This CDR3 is CASGGGRSTEAFF. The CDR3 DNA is TGTGCCAGCGGAGGGGGCAGGAGCACTGAAGCTTTCTTT.

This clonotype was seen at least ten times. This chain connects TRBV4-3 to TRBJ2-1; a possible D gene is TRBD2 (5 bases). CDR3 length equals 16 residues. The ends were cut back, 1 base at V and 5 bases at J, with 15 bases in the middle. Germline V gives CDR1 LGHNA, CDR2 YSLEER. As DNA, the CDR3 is TGCGCCAGCAGCCAAGTGGGATCAACCGGGGACAATGAGCAGTTCTTC. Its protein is CASSQVGSTGDNEQFF.

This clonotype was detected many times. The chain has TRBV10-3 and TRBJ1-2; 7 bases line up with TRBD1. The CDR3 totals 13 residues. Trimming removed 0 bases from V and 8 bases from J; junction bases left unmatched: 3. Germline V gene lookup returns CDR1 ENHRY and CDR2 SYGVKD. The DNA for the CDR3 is TGTGCCATCAGTGAGTCGACAGGGCGAGGCTACACCTTC. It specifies CAISESTGRGYTF.

The CDR3, as DNA: TGTGCCAGTGGGGACTCGACCGTATATAGCAATCAGCCCCAGCATTTT. It translates to CASGDSTVYSNQPQHF. The V call is TRBV19, the J call TRBJ1-5, with D tentatively TRBD1 (5 bases). Germline V CDR1 and CDR2: LNHDA, SQIVND (reference sequence). V was cut by 8 bases and J by 0 bases, with 17 bases left in between. This CDR3 is 16 amino acids long. The full variable domain, rest sourced from reference TRBV19 and TRBJ1-5, is DGGITQSPKYLFRKEGQNVTLSCEQNLNHDAMYWYRQDPGQGLRLIYYSQIVNDFQKGDIAEGYSVSREKKESFPLTVTSAQKNPTAFYLCASGDSTVYSNQPQHFGDGTRLSIL.

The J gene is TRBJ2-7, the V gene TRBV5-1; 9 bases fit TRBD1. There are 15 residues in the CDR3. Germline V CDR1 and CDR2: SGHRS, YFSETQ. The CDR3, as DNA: TGCATCAGCAGCCCACTGACAGGGGGCTCCTACGAGCAGTACTTC. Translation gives CISSPLTGGSYEQYF.

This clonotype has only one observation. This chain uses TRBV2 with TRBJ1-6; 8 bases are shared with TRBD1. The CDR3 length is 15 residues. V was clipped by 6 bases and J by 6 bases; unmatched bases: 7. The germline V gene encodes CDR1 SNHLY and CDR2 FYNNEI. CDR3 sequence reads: CASSPRQGSNSPLHF. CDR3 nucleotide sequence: TGTGCCAGCAGCCCCCGACAGGGGAGTAATTCACCCCTCCACTTT.

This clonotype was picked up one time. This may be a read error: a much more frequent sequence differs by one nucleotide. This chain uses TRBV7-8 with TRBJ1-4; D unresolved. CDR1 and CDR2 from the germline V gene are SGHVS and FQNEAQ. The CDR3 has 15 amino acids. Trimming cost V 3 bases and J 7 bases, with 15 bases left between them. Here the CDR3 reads CASSLFDGPSEKLFF. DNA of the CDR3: TGTGCCAGCAGCTTGTTCGACGGACCGAGTGAAAAACTGTTTTTT.

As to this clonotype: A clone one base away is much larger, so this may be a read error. CDR3 in DNA: TGTGCCAGCGGGAGCGGGAGTCCCACTGGGGTAGCCAGAAACATTCAGTACTTC. Residues: CASGSGSPTGVARNIQYF. This sequence joins TRBV6-6 and TRBJ2-4; 8 bases map to TRBD2. The CDR3 spans 18 residues. The V gene's germline CDR1 is MNHNY and CDR2 SVGAGI (reference sequence).